This is a list of T cell receptor beta chains from one sample in a study of blood T cell repertoires in COVID-19. Libraries were prepared by immunoSEQ multiplex PCR; TCRdb keeps only in-frame clonotypes and omits some of them. The repertoire holds 250,000 to 350,000 clones, with about 81% as singletons. The sequencing input was peripheral blood. The receptors were gathered from a human donor with COVID-19, enrolled during active disease. The donor label of this sample is uncertain. CDR3s include the opening cysteine and the closing phenylalanine or tryptophan. The D gene is left open where the match is weak. The size entry is marked missing in some rows and otherwise reads once, few, many or a size class.

clone_size d_call j_call v_call cdr3_nt cdr3_aa
NA NA TRBJ1-6 TRBV30 TGTGCCTGGAGTCGACAGGCTTTAGGGTCACCCCTCCACTTT CAWSRQALGSPLHF
NA TRBD1 TRBJ1-5 TRBV7-2 TGTGCCAGCAGCTGGGGGACAGGGGGGGTTCAGCCCCAGCATTTT CASSWGTGGVQPQHF
NA TRBD1 TRBJ2-3 TRBV5-8 TGTGCCAGCAGATCTCTACGGGACAGGTTTCTATGGACGCAGTATTTT CASRSLRDRFLWTQYF
few TRBD2 TRBJ2-2 TRBV7-2 TGTGCCAGCAGCTCCCGACTAGCCACCGGGGAGCTGTTTTTT CASSSRLATGELFF
NA NA TRBJ1-1 TRBV30 TGTGCCTGGAACTTCGAACCCGGGATGACGGGGGAATTT CAWNFEPGMTGEF
NA NA TRBJ2-1 TRBV27 TGTGCCAGCAGTTCCCCGACTAGAACCAATGAGCAGTTCTTC CASSSPTRTNEQFF
NA NA TRBJ2-2 TRBV28 TGTGCCAGCAGTCCTCAGGGGCGGACCGGGGAGCTGTTTTTT CASSPQGRTGELFF
NA NA TRBJ2-2 TRBV5-5 TGTGCCAGCAGCTTCGGCGGTCCCTCCACCGGGGAGCTGTTTTTT CASSFGGPSTGELFF
NA NA TRBJ1-3 TRBV7-8 TGTGCCAGCAGCTTAGACAGGTCCGACTCTGGAAACACCATATATTTT CASSLDRSDSGNTIYF
NA TRBD1 TRBJ1-5 TRBV3-1/TRBV3-2 TGTGCCAGCAGCCCAGGGGGCGGCAATCAGCCCCAGCATTTT CASSPGGGNQPQHF
NA TRBD1 TRBJ2-7 TRBV28 TGTGCCAGCAGCCCTGGACAGGGTCCGACCTACGAGCAGTACTTC CASSPGQGPTYEQYF
NA NA TRBJ1-5 TRBV2 TGTGCCAGCAGAATGCAGGTGAATAGCAATCAGCCCCAGCATTTT CASRMQVNSNQPQHF
NA NA TRBJ1-5 TRBV3-1/TRBV3-2 TGTGCCAGCAGCCAACTGGTCGGGGGTCAGCCCCAGCATTTT CASSQLVGGQPQHF
NA NA TRBJ1-2 TRBV19 TGTGCCAGTAATGGTGGTCGTGCGGGGGGCTACACCTTC CASNGGRAGGYTF
NA NA TRBJ1-2 TRBV6-1 TGTGCCAGCAGTGAAACTACAGGATACAACTATGGCTACACCTTC CASSETTGYNYGYTF
NA NA TRBJ1-1 TRBV30 TGTGCCTGGAGTGTAAGGGAGGGAACTGAAGCTTTCTTT CAWSVREGTEAFF
NA TRBD1 TRBJ2-7 TRBV6-5 TGTGCCAGCAGTTACCGACAGGGCCAGGAGCAGTACTTC CASSYRQGQEQYF
NA NA TRBJ2-3 TRBV29-1 TGCAGCGTCGTCAGTCAGGGCACAGATACGCAGTATTTT CSVVSQGTDTQYF
NA NA TRBJ2-7 TRBV20-1 TGCAGTGCTAGAGATGGCAGAGAGCAGTACTTC CSARDGREQYF
NA TRBD2 TRBJ2-5 TRBV27 TGTGCCAGCAGTTCGGGACTAGCGGGCGGGGGAGAGACCCAGTACTTC CASSSGLAGGGETQYF
NA TRBD1 TRBJ1-5 TRBV6-5 TGTGCCAGCAGTTACTCGACAGGGTTGGAGGGGCAGCCCCAGCATTTT CASSYSTGLEGQPQHF
few TRBD1 TRBJ2-5 TRBV6-1 TGTGCCAGCAGTGAAAATACAGGGGCCCAGGAGACCCAGTACTTC CASSENTGAQETQYF
NA NA TRBJ1-2 TRBV28 TGTGCCAGCAGTGCCCCTGGAGGGGTACCAGGAGGCTACACCTTC CASSAPGGVPGGYTF
NA TRBD1 TRBJ1-1 TRBV28 TGTGCCAGCAGTCCCCGGACAGGGCCGAACACTGAAGCTTTCTTT CASSPRTGPNTEAFF
NA NA TRBJ2-3 TRBV10-2 TGCGCCAGCACGGTGGCGAGGGATACGCAGTATTTT CASTVARDTQYF
NA NA TRBJ1-2 TRBV30 TGTGCCTGGAGTGCGCGCTATGGCTACACCTTC CAWSARYGYTF
NA TRBD1 TRBJ1-4 TRBV27 TGTGCCAGCAGTTCCTCTGGACAGGGCTTACTGGAAAAACTGTTTTTT CASSSSGQGLLEKLFF
NA NA TRBJ1-3 TRBV19 TGTGCCAGTACCTGGGGGGGTTCTGGAAACACCATATATTTT CASTWGGSGNTIYF
NA NA TRBJ2-7 TRBV6-5 TGTGCCAGCAGTTATTCGGGGAACTACGAGCAGTACTTC CASSYSGNYEQYF
NA NA TRBJ2-7 TRBV5-1 TGCGCCAGCAGCTTGGACGGGAGTGGCTACGAGCAGTACTTC CASSLDGSGYEQYF
NA TRBD1 TRBJ1-4 TRBV7-2 TGTGCCAGCAGCTTACCCAGGACAGGGGGGAGTGAAAAACTGTTTTTT CASSLPRTGGSEKLFF
NA NA TRBJ1-2 TRBV25-1 TGTGCCAGCAGTGATACGACCTTGGGGAGCAGAGGCTACACCTTC CASSDTTLGSRGYTF
many TRBD1 TRBJ1-6 TRBV7-2 TGTGCCAGCAGCTTAGATACAGGGGTAAGGTCACCCCTCCACTTT CASSLDTGVRSPLHF
NA TRBD1 TRBJ1-1 TRBV19 TGTGCCAGTAGAACAGGGGAGGCCACTGAAGCTTTCTTT CASRTGEATEAFF
NA NA TRBJ2-7 TRBV6-2/TRBV6-3 TGTGCCAGCAGTTACTCGATTTCCGGGTCCCATCTACCCTACGAGCAGTACTTC CASSYSISGSHLPYEQYF
NA NA TRBJ2-1 TRBV6-4 TGTGCCAGCAGTGAGGCTAGCCCGACGGATGAGCAGTTCTTC CASSEASPTDEQFF
once NA TRBJ1-2 TRBV24-1 TGTGCCACCAGCGTGGGCCCATTCTATGGCTACACCTTC CATSVGPFYGYTF
NA NA TRBJ2-7 TRBV4-1 TGCGCCAGCAGTCCCGGGTATGAGGCGGGAGAGCAGTACTTC CASSPGYEAGEQYF
NA TRBD1 TRBJ2-2 TRBV5-4 TGTGCCAGCAGAGACGACAGGGTCCTAGGGACCGGGGAGCTGTTTTTT CASRDDRVLGTGELFF
NA TRBD1 TRBJ2-7 TRBV3-1/TRBV3-2 TGTGCCAGCAGCGTGACAGGGCGCGAGCAGTACTTC CASSVTGREQYF
NA NA TRBJ2-1 TRBV30 TGTGCCCATTCCCCGGCGACATACAATGAGCAGTTCTTC CAHSPATYNEQFF
few TRBD1 TRBJ2-3 TRBV18 TGTGCCAGCTCACAGGGACAGGGGACAGATACGCAGTATTTT CASSQGQGTDTQYF
NA NA TRBJ2-6 TRBV19 TGTGCCAGTAGTATGAAGGGAGGTGGGGTTGGTGGGGCCAACGTCCTGACTTTC CASSMKGGGVGGANVLTF
NA NA TRBJ1-4 TRBV5-6 TGTGCCAGCAGCTTATTCGGGAGGGCTACGGATGAAAAACTGTTTTTT CASSLFGRATDEKLFF
NA TRBD2 TRBJ2-7 TRBV3-1/TRBV3-2 TGTGCCAGCAGCCAAAGAGCGGGGACCTACGAGCAGTACTTC CASSQRAGTYEQYF
NA TRBD1 TRBJ1-3 TRBV28 TGTGCCAGTACCCGGGACAGAGGAAACACCATATATTTT CASTRDRGNTIYF
NA NA TRBJ2-7 TRBV29-1 TGCAGCGGAATTAGCGGCTCCTACGAGCAGTACTTC CSGISGSYEQYF
NA TRBD1 TRBJ1-2 TRBV30 TGTGCCTGGAGTGTACGAGGACAGGGCCGCGGCTACACCTTC CAWSVRGQGRGYTF
once NA TRBJ2-2 TRBV9 TGTGCCAGCAACCCTAGCGAAGATGGGGAGCTGTTTTTT CASNPSEDGELFF
NA TRBD2 TRBJ2-7 TRBV11-2 TGTGCCAGCAGGGCGGGACTAGCTGTAGACGAGCAGTACTTC CASRAGLAVDEQYF
NA TRBD1 TRBJ1-1 TRBV10-3 TGTGCCATCTGTGGACAGGGGCCACTAGTGAACACTGAAGCTTTCTTT CAICGQGPLVNTEAFF
NA NA TRBJ1-1 TRBV18 TGTGCCAGCTCACCACTGCAGGGAATGAACACTGAAGCTTTCTTT CASSPLQGMNTEAFF
NA TRBD1 TRBJ2-1 TRBV18 TGTGCCAGCTCACCACGGGACAGGGGGGTCGATGAGCAGTTCTTC CASSPRDRGVDEQFF
NA NA TRBJ2-4 TRBV11-2 TGTGCCAGCAGCTTAGCGGGAGTTGAAAACATTCAGTACTTC CASSLAGVENIQYF
NA NA TRBJ1-1 TRBV19 TGTGCCAGTAGTATGACTCCGGAGAACACTGAAGCTTTCTTT CASSMTPENTEAFF